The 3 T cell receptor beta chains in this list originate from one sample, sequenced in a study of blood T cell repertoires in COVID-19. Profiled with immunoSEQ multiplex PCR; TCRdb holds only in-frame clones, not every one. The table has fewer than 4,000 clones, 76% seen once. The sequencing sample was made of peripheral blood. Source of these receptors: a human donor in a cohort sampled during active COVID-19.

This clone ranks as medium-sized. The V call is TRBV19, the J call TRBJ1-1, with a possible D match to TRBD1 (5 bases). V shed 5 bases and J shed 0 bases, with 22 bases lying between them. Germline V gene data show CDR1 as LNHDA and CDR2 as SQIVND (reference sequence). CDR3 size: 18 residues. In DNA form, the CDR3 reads TGTGCCAGTAGTCTCGACCGGGGGGGAAATACAGTGAACACTGAAGCTTTCTTT. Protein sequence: CASSLDRGGNTVNTEAFF.

CDR3 in DNA: TGTGCCAGCACCCCCTCAGGCGGGAGCTCCTACGAGCAGTACGTC. Protein product: CASTPSGGSSYEQYV. The chain carries TRBV6-5 and TRBJ2-7; 7 bases are shared with TRBD2. There are 15 residues in the CDR3. The germline gives CDR1 MNHEY, CDR2 SVGAGI. Trimming removed 7 bases from V and 0 bases from J; junction bases left unmatched: 9.

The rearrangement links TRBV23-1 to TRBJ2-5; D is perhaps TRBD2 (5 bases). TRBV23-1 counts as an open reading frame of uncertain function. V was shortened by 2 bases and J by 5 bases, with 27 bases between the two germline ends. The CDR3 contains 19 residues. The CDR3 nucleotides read TGCGCCAGCAGTCAAGAGGGAGCCAGCTCTATAGGGTCGGGGGAGACCCAGTACTTC. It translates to CASSQEGASSIGSGETQYF.